This is a list of T cell receptor beta chains from one sample in a study of blood T cell repertoires in COVID-19. The protocol was immunoSEQ multiplex PCR, while the TCRdb copy is restricted to in-frame clones and leaves out a portion. Seen here are 75,000 to 95,000 clones, approximately 90% observed once, and the top ten hold over 4%. The sequenced sample was peripheral blood. These receptors were collected from a man aged 50-59 years with active COVID-19. CDR3s include the opening cysteine and the closing phenylalanine or tryptophan. The D gene is left open where the match is weak. The size entry is marked missing in some rows and otherwise reads once, few, many or a size class.

TRBD1	NA	TRBV9	TRBJ2-2	CASSVGTGGSGELFF
NA	NA	TRBV28	TRBJ1-1	CATTRSGVLNSEAFF
NA	NA	TRBV28	TRBJ2-7	CASRPVDRPYEQYF
TRBD1	NA	TRBV6-5	TRBJ2-7	CASSLRQGDEQYF
TRBD1	NA	TRBV28	TRBJ1-5	CASSFGQANQPQHF
TRBD1	NA	TRBV2	TRBJ1-5	CASSEARVDRRYYSNQPQHF
NA	NA	TRBV11-3	TRBJ1-1	CASSAPGVVANTEAFF
TRBD2	NA	TRBV19	TRBJ2-2	CASSIEASGRVTGELFF
NA	once	TRBV10-3	TRBJ1-5	CAIRTDSGVGNQPQHF
TRBD1	once	TRBV13	TRBJ1-6	CASSEGQTNSPLHF
NA	NA	TRBV19	TRBJ1-1	CASSLSRGGAEAFF
NA	NA	TRBV4-2	TRBJ1-6	CASSQKMENSPLHF
NA	NA	TRBV27	TRBJ2-1	CASSLGPPQGPYNEQFF
NA	NA	TRBV11-2	TRBJ1-1	CASSLRENTEAFF
TRBD2	NA	TRBV4-1	TRBJ2-2	CASSQLAVGDTGELFF
NA	NA	TRBV2	TRBJ2-1	CASGKGSNEQFF
NA	NA	TRBV5-1	TRBJ2-7	CASSSQREQYF
TRBD1	NA	TRBV7-9	TRBJ2-7	CASSLIGTGNRGQYF
NA	NA	TRBV6-4	TRBJ2-1	CASRVPRGGVSYNEQFF
NA	NA	TRBV28	TRBJ2-5	CATRKVAGVETQYF
TRBD2	NA	TRBV29-1	TRBJ2-3	CSVGAGGTDTQYF
NA	once	TRBV5-1	TRBJ1-4	CASTMTGGTNEKLFF
TRBD1	NA	TRBV25-1	TRBJ2-2	CASSEGQGEIGELFF
NA	NA	TRBV6-6	TRBJ1-1	CASRAPGGGVTEAFF
NA	NA	TRBV29-1	TRBJ2-1	CSVYTGGQFF